This T cell receptor beta chain appears in the sequencing data of a study of blood T cells in healthy people across ages. Peripheral blood was drawn, about 9.7 milliliters per donor. Per sample, no less than 5.5 micrograms of total RNA were extracted. Study observations and caveats: In the absence of known donor CMV status, changes in expanded clonotypes were possibly confounded. The study found TCR beta diversity correlated strongly with naive T cell percentage.

Only a few counts were recorded for this clonotype. Its antigen is unknown. Next came a second PCR, run for about 7 to 11 cycles, which used a sample-barcoded 5' primer along with a J-beta primer mix. TCRdb itself ran the 5' RACE reads through MiXCR, one entry per CDR3 protein. Of about 1.7 million distinct CDR3 sequences listed, approximately 30% are singletons. CDR3 size: 15 residues. CDR1 is LGHNT and CDR2 is FRNRAP in the germline V gene. The J segment lost 3 bases and the V segment lost 3 bases, leaving 6 bases of the junction unmatched. The sequencing input was blood. The sequence derives from a woman aged 25-40 years in good health. The chain couples TRBV12-5 to TRBJ1-2; 8 positions agree with TRBD1. CDR3 sequence: CASGFGQGVHYGYTF. As DNA, the CDR3 is TGTGCTAGTGGTTTCGGACAGGGTGTGCACTATGGCTACACCTTC.